This passage covers 18 T cell receptor beta chains from one sample sequenced in a study of cytomegalovirus exposure and HLA in healthy donors. The PCR made use of 60 Vbeta and 13 Jbeta primers. Data came from immunoSEQ multiplex PCR; TCRdb stores just in-frame clones and leaves some out. Here the sample spans fewer than 70,000 clones, 73% being singletons. Material: PBMCs. These TCRs come from a man aged 45-60 years in good health and CMV-seronegative.

The chain carries TRBV2 and TRBJ1-2; D is perhaps TRBD1 (6 bases). This CDR3 has 17 residues. Germline V gene sequence: CDR1 SNHLY, CDR2 FYNNEI. V was pared by 8 bases and J by 5 bases, with 27 bases between. CDR3 amino acids: CASLLRPPDRFLYGYTF. The DNA of the CDR3 is TGTGCCAGCCTCCTGAGGCCCCCGGACAGATTCCTTTATGGCTACACCTTC.

The chain employs TRBV2 and TRBJ2-7; no clear D gene. The germline V gene encodes CDR1 SNHLY and CDR2 FYNNEI. CDR3 length: 12 residues. Trimming removed 7 bases at V and 0 bases at J, with 7 bases between. The chain's CDR3 is CASIRLSYEQYF. CDR3 DNA sequence: TGTGCCAGCATCAGACTCTCCTACGAGCAGTACTTC. The full variable domain, in which reference TRBV2 and TRBJ2-7 provide the parts outside the CDR3, is EPEVTQTPSHQVTQMGQEVILRCVPISNHLYFYWYRQILGQKVEFLVSFYNNEISEKSEIFDDQFSVERPDGSNFTLKIRSTKLEDSAMYFCASIRLSYEQYFGPGTRLTVT.

The V call is TRBV5-6, the J call TRBJ2-2; D might be TRBD2 (6 bases). In germline, CDR1 is SGHDT, CDR2 YYEEEE. The CDR3 is 19 residues long. V lost 6 bases and J 2 bases, leaving 26 bases between the germline ends. The CDR3 region has the DNA TGTGCCAGCACTCCCCCACGATGCTGGAGGGTGACCAACACCGGGGAGCTGTTTTTT. This sequence encodes CASTPPRCWRVTNTGELFF.

The chain uses TRBV25-1 and TRBJ2-7, with 11 bases identical to TRBD2. The CDR3 sequence is 15 residues long. The germline V gene has CDR1 MGHDK and CDR2 SYGVNS. After removal of 5 bases from V and 4 bases from J, the junction contained 7 bases not matched to a gene. This CDR3 is CASSPTSGGFYEQYF. DNA for the CDR3: TGTGCCAGCAGTCCTACTAGCGGGGGTTTTTACGAGCAGTACTTC.

CDR3: CASSSPGGQGGLNEQFF. The CDR3 region has the DNA TGCGCCAGCAGCTCCCCCGGGGGACAGGGGGGCCTTAATGAGCAGTTCTTC. The J gene is TRBJ2-1, the V gene TRBV5-1, with 11 bases fitting TRBD1. CDR1 is SGHRS and CDR2 is YFSETQ in the germline V gene. The CDR3 is made up of 17 amino acids. J lost 7 bases, V lost 3 bases, and 12 bases had no gene match.

The genes are TRBV5-1 and TRBJ1-2, with a weak D call TRBD1 (6 bases). The CDR3 has 13 amino acids. CDR1 is SGHRS, CDR2 YFSETQ, per germline. V shed 4 bases and J shed 4 bases, with 11 bases lying between them. The CDR3 DNA reads TGCGCCAGCAGCGGAACGACAGGCTATGGCTACACCTTC. Translated: CASSGTTGYGYTF.

This chain joins TRBV5-4 and TRBJ2-3; 9 nucleotides match TRBD2. Trimming cost V 4 bases and J 1 base; bases outside gene matches: 13. Germline CDR1 and CDR2: SGHNT and YYREEE (reference sequence). This CDR3 is built from 18 residues. The CDR3 coding sequence is TGTGCCAGCAGCCCGCGGGCGGGGGGGCAGCCGGGCACAGATACGCAGTATTTT. Its translation is CASSPRAGGQPGTDTQYF.

CDR3 DNA: TGTGCCAGCAGTTTATTTGTCACTAACTATGGCTACACCTTC. It codes for CASSLFVTNYGYTF. The chain links TRBV28 to TRBJ1-2; D is ambiguous. CDR3 length equals 14 residues. V was pared by 1 base and J by 0 bases, with 6 bases between. The germline V gene has CDR1 MDHEN and CDR2 SYDVKM.

The chain is built from TRBV27 and TRBJ2-7, with 10 bases identical to TRBD2. J was trimmed by 0 bases and V by 5 bases; bases with no gene match: 4. Germline CDR1 MNHEY, CDR2 SMNVEV (reference sequence). The CDR3 is 15 residues long. CDR3 nucleotides: TGTGCCAGCAGTGATAGCGGGGGGCTCTCCTACGAGCAGTACTTC. This gives the protein CASSDSGGLSYEQYF.

The chain is built from TRBV27 and TRBJ1-5, with TRBD1 matching over 8 bases. Germline CDR1 and CDR2: MNHEY and SMNVEV (reference sequence). Germline trimming cut 6 bases from V and 3 bases from J; bases unmatched to any gene: 7. The CDR3 sequence is 15 residues long. The CDR3 region has the DNA TGTGCCAGCAGAGATACAGGGGGTCCCAATCAGCCCCAGCATTTT. Translation gives CASRDTGGPNQPQHF.

This clone has just a few counts. V and J are TRBV6-5 and TRBJ2-7; TRBD1 matches at 8 bases. CDR1 is MNHEY and CDR2 is SVGAGI in the germline V gene. The CDR3 length is 14 residues. The ends lost 7 bases at V and 3 bases at J; junction bases unmatched: 8. The CDR3 spells CASKTGQGLYEQYF. CDR3 DNA: TGTGCCAGCAAGACAGGACAGGGTCTCTACGAGCAGTACTTC.

The chain links TRBV9 to TRBJ2-5; 10 bases fit TRBD2. The J call is uncertain, as TRBJ2-7 better fits the DNA end. The germline CDR1 and CDR2 sequences are SGDLS and YYNGEE. The CDR3 is made up of 17 amino acids. This CDR3 reads CASSVDVAGGPNYEQYF. DNA for the CDR3: TGTGCCAGCAGCGTAGATGTAGCGGGGGGTCCTAACTACGAGCAGTACTTC.

The chain combines TRBV7-9 with TRBJ2-1; D possibly corresponds to TRBD2 (5 bases). From germline, CDR1 is SEHNR and CDR2 FQNEAQ (reference sequence). The CDR3 totals 13 residues. Trimming removed 6 bases at V and 2 bases at J, with 8 bases between. Here the CDR3 DNA reads TGTGCCAGCAGATCCGGGGCCTACAATGAGCAGTTCTTC. Translation gives CASRSGAYNEQFF.

The V gene is TRBV29-1, the J gene TRBJ1-1, with D possibly TRBD1 on 5 matching bases. The germline V gene encodes CDR1 SQVTM and CDR2 ANQGSEA. The ends were cut back, 5 bases at V and 1 base at J, with 17 bases in the middle. This CDR3 is built from 15 residues. This CDR3 reads CSVLRGSTGNTEAFF. Written as DNA, the CDR3 is TGCAGCGTTTTGCGGGGGTCGACGGGGAACACTGAAGCTTTCTTT.

J is TRBJ1-2 and V is TRBV23-1; 8 nucleotides line up with TRBD1. TRBV23-1 is recorded as an ORF, its role being uncertain. Trimming took 3 bases from V and 4 from J; bases not matched to a gene: 19. This CDR3 spans 19 amino acids. CDR3 DNA sequence: TGCGCCAGCAGTCATCGTTACGACAGGGGAGCGGTTCGCGTCTATGGCTACACCTTC. It codes for CASSHRYDRGAVRVYGYTF.

This clone was picked up one time. At one end, the junction sequence differs from germline, possibly due to a read error. The genes are TRBV11-2 and TRBJ2-5, with 9 bases lining up with TRBD2. Germline CDR1 and CDR2: SGHAT and FQNNGV. The CDR3 totals 15 residues. CDR3 loop: CASSFGLALGEAQYF. In nucleotides, the CDR3 is TGTGCCAGCAGCTTTGGACTAGCGTTAGGAGAGGCCCAGTACTTC.

This chain uses TRBV6-1 with TRBJ1-1; a possible D gene is TRBD1 (6 bases). V shed 0 bases and J shed 10 bases, with 15 bases lying between them. Germline V gene data show CDR1 as MNHNS and CDR2 as SASEGT. There are 14 residues in the CDR3. The CDR3 DNA sequence: TGTGCCAGCAGTGAAGCGGCGCAGGGGCGCGGAGCTTTCTTT. Translated, it gives CASSEAAQGRGAFF.

The chain has TRBV2 and TRBJ2-3; TRBD2 matches at 7 bases. Germline CDR1 reads SNHLY; CDR2 reads FYNNEI. The V segment lost 2 bases and the J segment 1 base; nucleotides outside the gene matches: 3. CDR3 size: 15 residues. The CDR3 nucleotides are TGTGCCAGCAGTGAACCCCGGGGGGGCACAGATACGCAGTATTTT. Translation gives CASSEPRGGTDTQYF.